This T cell receptor (beta chain) was sequenced for a study of CD8 T cells in Susac syndrome. Random hexamers served to reverse transcribe roughly 0.5 to 1 ug RNA. TCRdb analysed the immunoSEQ multiplex PCR reads with MiXCR anew, one entry per CDR3 protein. This table has 180,000 or so distinct CDR3 sequences, around 94% appearing once. Germline loops: CDR1 MGHDK, CDR2 SYGVNS. The CDR3 sequence is 11 residues long. V lost 4 bases, J lost 8 bases, and 5 bases lay in between. A single count supports this clonotype. Sequences were obtained from CD4+ T cells from PBMCs. The V gene is TRBV25-1, the J gene TRBJ1-4; D may be TRBD1 (5 bases). The origin of this receptor is a human donor in good health. This CDR3 reads CASSAGEKLFF. CDR3 coding DNA: TGTGCCAGCAGTGCAGGGGAAAAACTGTTTTTT.